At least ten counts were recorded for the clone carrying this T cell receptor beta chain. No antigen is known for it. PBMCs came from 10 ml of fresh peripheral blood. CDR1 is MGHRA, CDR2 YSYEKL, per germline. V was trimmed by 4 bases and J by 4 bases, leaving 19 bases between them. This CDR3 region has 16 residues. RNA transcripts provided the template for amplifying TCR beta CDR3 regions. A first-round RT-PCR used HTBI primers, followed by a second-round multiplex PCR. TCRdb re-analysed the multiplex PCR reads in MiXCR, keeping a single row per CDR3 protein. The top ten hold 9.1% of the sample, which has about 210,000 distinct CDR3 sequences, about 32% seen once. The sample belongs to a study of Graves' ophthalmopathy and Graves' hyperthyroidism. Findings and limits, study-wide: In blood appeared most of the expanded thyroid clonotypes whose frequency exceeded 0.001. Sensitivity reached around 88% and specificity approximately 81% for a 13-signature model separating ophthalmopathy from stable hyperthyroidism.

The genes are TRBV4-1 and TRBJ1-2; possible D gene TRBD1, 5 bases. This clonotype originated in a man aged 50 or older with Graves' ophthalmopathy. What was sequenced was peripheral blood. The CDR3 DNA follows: TGCGCCAGCAGCCCACAAATTGGACAAACCCTCTATGGCTACACCTTC. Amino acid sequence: CASSPQIGQTLYGYTF.